The sequence of this TCR beta chain was determined in a study of T cell responses to AZD1222 COVID-19 vaccine. Findings and limits, study-wide: Among those given AZD1222, only five or six were seropositive at baseline. Repertoires were sampled only after the peak T cell response.

Germline V gene sequence: CDR1 MDHEN, CDR2 SYDVKM. Between the trimmed V and J ends, which lost 6 bases and 3 bases, there was a span of 17 bases. The CDR3 extends over 16 amino acids. Recipients boosted at about 4 weeks or about 12 weeks are pooled. The assay was immunoSEQ multiplex PCR, and TCRdb's table has in-frame clones only and misses some. Among tens of thousands of clones listed, around nine tenths were seen once. Concerning this clone: Its cognate antigen is unknown.

The V and J genes are TRBV28 and TRBJ1-4; maybe TRBD1 (6 bases). The TCR sequence derives from an adult who received the AZD1222 COVID-19 vaccine. Source: peripheral blood, taken 28 days after the second AZD1222 dose. In DNA, the CDR3 is TGTGCCAGCAGGGGTCGGCGGACAGAACCTAATGAAAAACTGTTTTTT. Amino acid sequence: CASRGRRTEPNEKLFF.